This T cell receptor beta chain was sequenced for a study of metastatic and nonmetastatic thyroid tumors. As for the study in general: Malignant and benign thyroid patients had repertoires compared in peripheral blood and tumor or nodule tissue.

No patient had received any treatment before thyroid surgery. The CDR3 consists of 17 residues. The V and J ends lost 4 bases and 2 bases, in that order; junction bases with no gene match: 5. In germline, CDR1 is PRHDT, CDR2 FYEKMQ (reference sequence). Original handling: Construction of a distant-metastasis classifier for papillary thyroid cancer relied on CDR3 differences across clinicopathological groups. From the PCR reads, TCRdb re-called clones with MiXCR. The V and J calls follow TCRdb's processing rather than the paper's. The sample carries more than 13,000 clones, approximately 32% recorded once. This clone was seen repeatedly, ten times or more. The antigen is undetermined. Findings of the study overall: TCR beta diversity was reportedly significantly higher in malignant thyroid tumors than benign nodules, in blood and tumor.

This TCR came from a male donor with papillary thyroid cancer or a benign thyroid nodule (not recorded which). Some clones in this sample may be carry-over from other donors' samples. The chain couples TRBV13 to TRBJ2-5; TRBD2 matches 15 bases. Sequences were obtained from tumor tissue. The CDR3 is CASSSRTSGRGQETQYF. CDR3 nucleotides: TGTGCCAGCAGCTCACGGACTAGCGGGAGGGGTCAAGAGACCCAGTACTTC.